Below, 22 T cell receptor beta chains from the same sample are listed, as sequenced in a study of blood T cell repertoires in COVID-19. Measured with immunoSEQ multiplex PCR; TCRdb has only the in-frame clones, and not every one. Of approximately 280,000 clones in the sample, around 85% were seen once. Input material: peripheral blood. Receptors originate from a man between 45 and 60 years old with active or convalescent COVID-19.

This rearrangement joins TRBV9 to TRBJ2-5; the D gene is possibly TRBD1 (5 bases). Germline V CDR1 and CDR2: SGDLS, YYNGEE. This CDR3 has 13 residues. Between the trimmed V and J ends, which lost 4 bases and 2 bases, there was a span of 9 bases. Here the CDR3 DNA reads TGTGCCAGCAGCTTCCGACAGCAAGAGACCCAGTACTTC. Its protein product is CASSFRQQETQYF.

The chain combines TRBV13 with TRBJ2-7, with D possibly matching TRBD1 (5 bases). CDR1 is PRHDT, CDR2 FYEKMQ, per germline (reference sequence). The germline V and J ends were trimmed by 6 bases and 3 bases, with 15 bases remaining between them. The CDR3 covers 14 residues. This CDR3 is CASSWAAQGYEQYF. Written as DNA, the CDR3 is TGTGCCAGCAGTTGGGCGGCGCAGGGCTACGAGCAGTACTTC.

The rearrangement uses TRBV10-2 and TRBJ1-3; D not resolved. The length of the CDR3 is 13 residues. V gave up 6 bases and J gave up 2 bases, with 8 bases separating them. Germline values: CDR1 WSHSY, CDR2 SAAADI. The CDR3 here is CASRRETGNTIYF. The CDR3, as DNA: TGCGCCAGCAGGAGGGAGACTGGAAACACCATATATTTT.

The chain has TRBV3-1 (or the pseudogene TRBV3-2) and TRBJ2-1; 9 bases are shared with TRBD2. CDR1 is LGHDT and CDR2 is YNNKEL in the germline V gene (reference sequence). The ends lost 0 bases at V and 10 bases at J; junction bases unmatched: 10. The length of the CDR3 is 16 residues. The CDR3 protein is CASSQDWSSGKPEQFF. The CDR3, as DNA: TGTGCCAGCAGCCAAGATTGGTCTAGCGGGAAGCCCGAGCAGTTCTTC.

V is TRBV19 and J is TRBJ1-2, with D tentatively TRBD1 (5 bases). CDR1 LNHDA and CDR2 SQIVND come from the germline V gene (reference sequence). Between the trimmed V and J ends, which lost 4 bases and 5 bases, there was a span of 23 bases. This CDR3 has 17 amino acids. CDR3 sequence: CASSTRQLLLRVYGYTF. In nucleotides, the CDR3 is TGTGCCAGTAGTACAAGACAGCTCCTCCTCCGGGTGTATGGCTACACCTTC.

The V and J genes are TRBV27 and TRBJ2-3; TRBD1 agrees at 9 bases. This CDR3 is 16 amino acids long. Germline V lookup: CDR1 MNHEY, CDR2 SMNVEV (reference sequence). J gave up 4 bases and V 5 bases, and 10 bases lay outside the gene matches. The CDR3, as DNA: TGTGCCAGCAGTCAGGGACAGGGACGTAGCTCAGATACGCAGTATTTT. It yields the protein CASSQGQGRSSDTQYF.

The rearrangement links TRBV7-2 to TRBJ1-6, with TRBD1 as a possible D gene (5 bases). Germline values: CDR1 SGHTA, CDR2 FQGNSA. This CDR3 contains 16 residues. V lost 1 base, J lost 9 bases, and 16 bases lay in between. CDR3 in DNA: TGTGCCAGCAGCTTAGAGGGCAACACGGGGGTTTCACCCCTCCACTTT. Amino acids: CASSLEGNTGVSPLHF.

V gene TRBV11-1 combines with J gene TRBJ2-7; D gene unclear. V lost 2 bases, J lost 3 bases, and 5 bases lay in between. The CDR3 consists of 12 residues. Germline V gene data show CDR1 as SGHAT and CDR2 as FQDESV (reference sequence). CDR3 DNA sequence: TGTGCCAGCAGCTTAACCGGCTACGAGCAGTACTTC. It translates to CASSLTGYEQYF.

The rearrangement links TRBV19 to TRBJ2-1; 14 bases are a match to TRBD2. The V gene end was trimmed by 5 bases and the J gene end by 5 bases; junction bases not matched to a gene: 5. The CDR3 sequence is 16 residues long. The germline gives CDR1 LNHDA, CDR2 SQIVND (reference sequence). CDR3 bases: TGTGCCAGTAGTCCCCGACTAGCGGGAGGGCACAATGAGCAGTTCTTC. Residues: CASSPRLAGGHNEQFF.

This chain links TRBV19 with TRBJ1-3; D is unresolved. Germline lookup yields CDR1 LNHDA and CDR2 SQIVND (reference sequence). The V and J ends lost 3 bases and 2 bases respectively, with 8 bases between them. The CDR3 is made up of 14 amino acids. The CDR3 DNA follows: TGTGCCAGTAGTATCAGTCGCCCTGGAAACACCATATATTTT. Its protein product is CASSISRPGNTIYF.

The gene calls are TRBV7-8 and TRBJ2-1; D is possibly TRBD2 (5 bases). This CDR3 has 15 residues. V lost 1 base, J lost 6 bases, and 13 bases lay in between. Germline V gene sequence: CDR1 SGHVS, CDR2 FQNEAQ. The CDR3 region has the DNA TGTGCCAGCAGCTTAGGACTAAGCAATATCAATGAGCAGTTCTTC. Translation gives CASSLGLSNINEQFF.

The gene calls are TRBV12-3 or TRBV12-4 and TRBJ1-1; 7 bases are shared with TRBD1. The length of the CDR3 is 13 residues. V shed 4 bases, J shed 4 bases, and the junction held 3 bases outside the gene matches. The CDR3 sequence is CASSSYRGTEAFF. In DNA form, the CDR3 reads TGTGCCAGCAGTTCCTACAGGGGCACTGAAGCTTTCTTT.

This chain joins TRBV6-5 and TRBJ2-3; no clear D. Trimming removed 4 bases from V and 0 bases from J, with 8 bases in between. Germline CDR1 reads MNHEY; CDR2 reads SVGAGI. The CDR3 is made up of 14 amino acids. The CDR3 sequence is CASSSRWSTDTQYF. In DNA, the CDR3 is TGTGCCAGCAGTTCTCGGTGGAGCACAGATACGCAGTATTTT.

The sample holds a few counts of this clone. V gene TRBV12-5 combines with J gene TRBJ2-3, with TRBD1 as a possible D gene (6 bases). The V gene's germline CDR1 is LGHNT and CDR2 FRNRAP. The CDR3 has 20 amino acids. With 1 base removed from V and 2 bases from J, the gap between germline ends came to 25 bases. The CDR3 coding sequence is TGTGCTAGTGGTTTGGAGGGGGTAGGACGACTTAGGACCATCACAGATACGCAGTATTTT. Encoded protein: CASGLEGVGRLRTITDTQYF.

The rearrangement uses TRBV2 and TRBJ1-5; a weak D match, TRBD1 (5 bases). The CDR3 contains 13 residues. CDR1 is SNHLY, CDR2 FYNNEI, per germline. The germline V and J ends were trimmed by 6 bases and 1 base, with 7 bases remaining between them. CDR3 coding DNA: TGTGCCAGCAGGACAGAGAGCAATCAGCCCCAGCATTTT. This encodes CASRTESNQPQHF.

The gene calls are TRBV7-2 and TRBJ2-1; D possibly corresponds to TRBD2 (5 bases). CDR1 is SGHTA and CDR2 is FQGNSA in the germline V gene. The CDR3 is made up of 16 amino acids. V dropped 5 bases and J dropped 5 bases, with 19 bases sitting between them. CDR3 sequence (DNA): TGTGCCAGCAGCGTCGGGGTGTCAACGGTTCACAATGAGCAGTTCTTC. It translates to CASSVGVSTVHNEQFF.

This chain links TRBV4-1 with TRBJ2-7, with 7 nucleotides matching TRBD1. V shed 2 bases and J 0 bases; nucleotides not matched to a gene: 7. The V gene's germline CDR1 is MGHRA and CDR2 YSYEKL. This CDR3 spans 16 amino acids. CDR3 protein: CASSQTDRESSYEQYF. The CDR3 DNA follows: TGCGCCAGCAGCCAAACCGACAGGGAGAGCTCCTACGAGCAGTACTTC.

This chain links TRBV18 with TRBJ2-6, with TRBD1 matching 9 bases. CDR3 length: 17 amino acids. V lost 1 base to trimming and J lost 4 bases; unmatched junction nucleotides: 5. Per the germline V gene, CDR1 is KGHSH and CDR2 is LQKENI. CDR3 in amino acids: CASSPQQGAPGANVLTF. The CDR3 DNA reads TGTGCCAGCTCACCACAACAGGGGGCGCCCGGGGCCAACGTCCTGACTTTC.

The CDR3 here is CASSLGLPGFVDTQYF. The CDR3 bases are TGTGCCAGCAGCTTGGGACTACCCGGTTTTGTGGATACGCAGTATTTT. The V and J genes are TRBV5-4 and TRBJ2-3; D is perhaps TRBD2 (5 bases). The CDR3 contains 16 residues. The ends were cut back, 0 bases at V and 6 bases at J, with 17 bases in the middle. Germline-derived CDR1 and CDR2 are SGHNT and YYREEE (reference sequence).

The CDR3: CAICRGSGANVLTF. As DNA, the CDR3 is TGCGCCATTTGCAGGGGGTCTGGGGCCAACGTCCTGACTTTC. The chain joins TRBV23-1 to TRBJ2-6, with 7 bases fitting TRBD1. TRBV23-1 counts as an open reading frame of uncertain function. V gave up 10 bases and J gave up 1 base; unmatched junction bases: 4. The CDR3 is made up of 14 amino acids.

The chain couples TRBV30 to TRBJ1-1, with D uncertain. With 7 bases removed from V and 3 bases from J, the gap between germline ends came to 15 bases. Germline-derived CDR1 and CDR2 are GTSNPN and SVGIG (reference sequence). The CDR3 is 13 amino acids. The CDR3 here is CALRRGTDTEAFF. The CDR3 DNA follows: TGTGCCTTGAGACGGGGAACGGACACTGAAGCTTTCTTT.

This clone was recorded once. This chain uses TRBV10-3 with TRBJ1-2, with a weak D call TRBD1 (5 bases). V lost 9 bases and J 3 bases, leaving 17 bases between the germline ends. The CDR3 runs 14 residues. The germline V gene encodes CDR1 ENHRY and CDR2 SYGVKD. The CDR3 reads CAIRRSAGDYGYTF. The DNA for the CDR3 is TGTGCCATAAGGAGGTCAGCGGGGGACTATGGCTACACCTTC.